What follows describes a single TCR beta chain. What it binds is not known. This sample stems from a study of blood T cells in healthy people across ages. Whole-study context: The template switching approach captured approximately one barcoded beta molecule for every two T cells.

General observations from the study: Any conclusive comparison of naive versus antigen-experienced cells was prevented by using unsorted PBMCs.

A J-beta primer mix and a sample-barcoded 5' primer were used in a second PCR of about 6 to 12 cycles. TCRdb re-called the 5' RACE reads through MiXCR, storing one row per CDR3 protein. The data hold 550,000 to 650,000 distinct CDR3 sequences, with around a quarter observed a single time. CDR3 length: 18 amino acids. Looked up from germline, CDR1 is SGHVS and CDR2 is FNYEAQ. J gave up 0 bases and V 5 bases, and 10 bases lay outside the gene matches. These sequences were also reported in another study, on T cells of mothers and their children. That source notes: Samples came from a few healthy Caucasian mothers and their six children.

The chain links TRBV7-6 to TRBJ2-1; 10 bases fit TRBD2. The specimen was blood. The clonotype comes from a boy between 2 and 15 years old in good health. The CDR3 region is CASSRIAGGQSSYNEQFF. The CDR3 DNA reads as TGTGCCAGCAGCCGCATAGCGGGGGGCCAGAGCTCCTACAATGAGCAGTTCTTC.